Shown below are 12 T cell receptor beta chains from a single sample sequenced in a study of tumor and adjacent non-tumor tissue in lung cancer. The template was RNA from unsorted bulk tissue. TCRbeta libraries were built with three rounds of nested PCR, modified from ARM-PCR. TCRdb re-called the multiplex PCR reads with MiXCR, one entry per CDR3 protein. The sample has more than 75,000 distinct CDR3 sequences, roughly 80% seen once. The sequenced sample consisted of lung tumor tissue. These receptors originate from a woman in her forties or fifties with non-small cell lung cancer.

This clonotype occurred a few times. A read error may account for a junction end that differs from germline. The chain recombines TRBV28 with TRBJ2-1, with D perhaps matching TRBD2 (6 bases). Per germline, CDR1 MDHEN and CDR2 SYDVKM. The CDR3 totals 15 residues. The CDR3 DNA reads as TGTGCCAGTAAAATCGGACGGACTACCTACGATGAGCAGTTCTTC. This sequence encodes CASKIGRTTYDEQFF.

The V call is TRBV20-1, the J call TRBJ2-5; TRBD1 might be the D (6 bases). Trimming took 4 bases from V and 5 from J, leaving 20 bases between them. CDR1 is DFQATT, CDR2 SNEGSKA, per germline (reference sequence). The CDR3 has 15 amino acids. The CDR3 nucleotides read TGCAGTGCTATGGACAGAATAGTCTTCGGCGAGACCCAGTACTTC. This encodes CSAMDRIVFGETQYF.

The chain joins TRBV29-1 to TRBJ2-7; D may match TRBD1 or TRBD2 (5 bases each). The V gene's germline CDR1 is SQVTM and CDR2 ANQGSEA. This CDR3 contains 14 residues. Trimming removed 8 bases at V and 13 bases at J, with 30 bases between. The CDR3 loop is CSLAIRDETYEHYF. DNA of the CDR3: TGCAGCCTTGCCATAAGGGACGAAACCTACGAACACTACTTC.

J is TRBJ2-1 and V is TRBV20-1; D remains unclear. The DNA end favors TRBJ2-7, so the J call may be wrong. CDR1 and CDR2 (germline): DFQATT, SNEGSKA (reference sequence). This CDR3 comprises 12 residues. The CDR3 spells CSARDVELEQYF. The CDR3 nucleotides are TGCAGTGCTAGAGATGTAGAGCTTGAGCAGTACTTC.

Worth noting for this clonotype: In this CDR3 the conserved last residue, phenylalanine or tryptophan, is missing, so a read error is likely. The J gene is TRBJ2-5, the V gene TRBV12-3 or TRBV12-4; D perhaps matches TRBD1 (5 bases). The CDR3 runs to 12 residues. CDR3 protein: CGSSPKGETQYL. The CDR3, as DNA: TGTGGCAGCAGTCCAAAGGGGGAGACCCAGTACTTA.

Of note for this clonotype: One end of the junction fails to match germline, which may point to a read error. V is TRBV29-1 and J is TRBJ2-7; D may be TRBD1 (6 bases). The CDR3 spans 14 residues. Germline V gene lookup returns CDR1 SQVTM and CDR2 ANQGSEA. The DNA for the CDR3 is TGCATCGTTGAAACGGGCAGGGGAAGCTACGAGCAGTACTTC. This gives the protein CIVETGRGSYEQYF.

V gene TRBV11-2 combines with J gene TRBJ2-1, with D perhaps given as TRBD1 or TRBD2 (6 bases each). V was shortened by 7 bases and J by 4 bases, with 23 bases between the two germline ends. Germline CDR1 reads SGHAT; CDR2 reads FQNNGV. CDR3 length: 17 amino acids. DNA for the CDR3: TGTGCCAGCACCCCAGGGGTCGGGGGAAGCTCATACAATGAGCAGTTCTTC. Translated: CASTPGVGGSSYNEQFF.

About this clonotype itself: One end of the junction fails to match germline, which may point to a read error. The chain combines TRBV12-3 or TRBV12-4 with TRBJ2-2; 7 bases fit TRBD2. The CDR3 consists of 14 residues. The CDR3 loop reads CVSSAAGVAGELFF. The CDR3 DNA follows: TGTGTCAGCAGTGCCGCGGGAGTCGCCGGGGAGCTGTTTTTT.

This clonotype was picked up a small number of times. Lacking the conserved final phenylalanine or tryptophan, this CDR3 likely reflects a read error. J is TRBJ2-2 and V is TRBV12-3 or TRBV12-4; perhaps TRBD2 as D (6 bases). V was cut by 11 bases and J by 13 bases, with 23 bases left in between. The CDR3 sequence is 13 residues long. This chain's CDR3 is CAAPGGNTRVLFY. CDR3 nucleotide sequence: TGTGCCGCTCCCGGGGGAAACACCCGGGTGCTGTTTTAT.

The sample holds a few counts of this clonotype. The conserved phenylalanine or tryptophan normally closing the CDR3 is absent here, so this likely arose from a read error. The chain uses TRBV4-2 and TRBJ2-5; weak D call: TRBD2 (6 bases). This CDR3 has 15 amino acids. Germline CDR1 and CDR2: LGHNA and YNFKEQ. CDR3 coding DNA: TGTGCTAGCAGCCAAGTTTACGGGAGAGAAGAGACCCAGTACTTA. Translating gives CASSQVYGREETQYL.

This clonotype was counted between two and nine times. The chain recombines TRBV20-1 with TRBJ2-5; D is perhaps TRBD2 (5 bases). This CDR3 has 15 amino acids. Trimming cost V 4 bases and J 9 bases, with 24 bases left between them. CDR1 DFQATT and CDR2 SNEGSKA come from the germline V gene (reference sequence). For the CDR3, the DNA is TGCAGTGCTACCAAACCGACGGGGAGCGGTGAGGCCCAGTACTTC. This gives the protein CSATKPTGSGEAQYF.

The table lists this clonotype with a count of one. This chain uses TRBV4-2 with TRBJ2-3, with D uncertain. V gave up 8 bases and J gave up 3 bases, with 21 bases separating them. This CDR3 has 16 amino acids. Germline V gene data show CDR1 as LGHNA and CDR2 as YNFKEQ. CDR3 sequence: CASGNDLERVTDTQYF. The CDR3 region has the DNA TGTGCCAGCGGCAACGATCTCGAGAGAGTGACAGATACGCAGTATTTT.